This is a list of T cell receptor beta chains from one sample in a study of technical replicates of blood from several donors. Only in-frame clones appear in the TCRdb table, and some are missing; sequencing was by immunoSEQ multiplex PCR. This table holds roughly 69,000 clones, around 86% found once. Sequencing input: PBMCs. Receptor source: a human donor in good health. Some clones in this sample may be carry-over from other donors' samples. Each CDR3 is given with its conserved first and last residue. A D gene is named only where the DNA matches it firmly. Size values are once, few and many counts, or a class for expanded clones, and some rows have none.

D: NA; J: TRBJ1-2; V: TRBV5-6; size: NA; CDR3: CASSLARELYGYTF; DNA: TGTGCCAGCAGCTTGGCCCGGGAGCTCTATGGCTACACCTTC
D: NA; J: TRBJ2-1; V: TRBV30; size: NA; CDR3: CAWSAIDKQFF; DNA: TGTGCCTGGAGCGCGATCGATAAGCAGTTCTTC
D: TRBD2; J: TRBJ2-5; V: TRBV19; size: NA; CDR3: CASSIGLAAGAQYF; DNA: TGTGCCAGTAGTATAGGACTGGCCGCGGGGGCCCAGTACTTC
D: TRBD1; J: TRBJ1-2; V: TRBV14; size: NA; CDR3: CASSQLAGTGSYGYTF; DNA: TGTGCCAGCAGCCAACTTGCCGGGACAGGGAGCTATGGCTACACCTTC
D: NA; J: TRBJ1-4; V: TRBV12-5; size: NA; CDR3: CASGTDKEGEKLFF; DNA: TGTGCTAGTGGCACTGACAAGGAAGGTGAAAAACTGTTTTTT
D: TRBD2; J: TRBJ2-3; V: TRBV7-2; size: NA; CDR3: CASGSSGRRDTQYF; DNA: TGTGCCAGCGGATCTAGCGGGCGCCGGGATACGCAGTATTTT
D: TRBD2; J: TRBJ2-1; V: TRBV7-3; size: NA; CDR3: CASSFTTSSIYNEQFF; DNA: TGTGCCAGCAGCTTTACGACTAGCTCTATCTACAATGAGCAGTTCTTC
D: TRBD2; J: TRBJ2-5; V: TRBV7-2; size: NA; CDR3: CASSSRTSGKETQYF; DNA: TGTGCCAGCAGCTCTAGGACTAGCGGGAAGGAGACCCAGTACTTC
D: NA; J: TRBJ1-1; V: TRBV6-1; size: NA; CDR3: CASSEIAGNTEAFF; DNA: TGTGCCAGCAGTGAAATCGCGGGGAACACTGAAGCTTTCTTT
D: NA; J: TRBJ1-3; V: TRBV6-5; size: once; CDR3: CASSYSGVSGNTIYF; DNA: TGTGCCAGCAGTTATTCTGGAGTCTCTGGAAACACCATATATTTT
D: NA; J: TRBJ1-1; V: TRBV9; size: NA; CDR3: CASSGGRALRAFF; DNA: TGTGCCAGCAGCGGTGGCAGGGCCTTGCGGGCTTTCTTT
D: TRBD2; J: TRBJ2-3; V: TRBV7-2; size: NA; CDR3: CASSLAGVAGRTDTQYF; DNA: TGTGCCAGCAGCTTAGCGGGCGTAGCGGGTCGCACAGATACGCAGTATTTT
D: NA; J: TRBJ2-1; V: TRBV30; size: NA; CDR3: CAWIGVHEQFF; DNA: TGTGCCTGGATAGGGGTACATGAGCAGTTCTTC
D: TRBD1; J: TRBJ1-6; V: TRBV2; size: once; CDR3: CASSLTGQNNSPLHF; DNA: TGTGCCAGCAGCCTAACGGGACAGAATAATTCACCCCTCCACTTT
D: TRBD1; J: TRBJ1-2; V: TRBV10-3; size: NA; CDR3: CAITGQGADYTF; DNA: TGTGCCATCACCGGACAGGGGGCCGACTACACCTTC
D: NA; J: TRBJ2-5; V: TRBV2; size: NA; CDR3: CASSEFVPGEETQYF; DNA: TGTGCCAGCAGTGAATTTGTCCCGGGAGAAGAGACCCAGTACTTC
D: NA; J: TRBJ2-1; V: TRBV7-2; size: NA; CDR3: CASSRSGSLSGNEQFF; DNA: TGTGCCAGCAGTAGATCTGGCAGCCTCTCAGGGAATGAGCAGTTCTTC